A single sample is the source of the 15 T cell receptor beta chains below, sequenced in a study of T-cell memory formation after mild COVID-19. Via MiXCR, TCRdb re-called the 5' RACE reads, giving one row per CDR3 protein. The sample has about 390,000 distinct CDR3 sequences, approximately 21% seen once. The sequencing input was PBMCs or a T cell subset sorted from them (not recorded which). The source of these receptors is an adult woman who had mild COVID-19 (a few samples of this study predate the infection). Cell type and time point are not known.

The gene calls are TRBV5-6 and TRBJ2-3, with TRBD2 as a possible D gene (5 bases). CDR1 is SGHDT and CDR2 is YYEEEE in the germline V gene. The V end lost 0 bases, the J end lost 2 bases, and 10 bases lay between the germline ends. This CDR3 spans 15 amino acids. The chain's CDR3 is CASSLEAGITDTQYF. CDR3 in DNA: TGTGCCAGCAGCTTGGAGGCGGGCATCACAGATACGCAGTATTTT.

The J gene is TRBJ2-3, the V gene TRBV25-1, with D maybe TRBD1 (5 bases). Germline CDR1 and CDR2: MGHDK and SYGVNS. The CDR3 contains 14 residues. The V end lost 7 bases, the J end lost 1 base, and 12 bases lay between the germline ends. Here the CDR3 reads CASTPRVGTDTQYF. In DNA, the CDR3 is TGTGCCAGCACCCCCAGGGTCGGCACAGATACGCAGTATTTT.

V gene TRBV15 combines with J gene TRBJ2-1; the match to TRBD2 covers 14 bases. CDR3 length equals 16 residues. V trimming: 3 bases; J trimming: 6 bases; junction bases outside the gene matches: 4. Germline V lookup: CDR1 LNHNV, CDR2 YYDKDF (reference sequence). CDR3 in amino acids: CATSRGLAGDSNEQFF. CDR3 nucleotides: TGTGCCACCAGCAGGGGACTAGCGGGGGACTCCAATGAGCAGTTCTTC. Using reference TRBV15 and TRBJ2-1 for the parts outside the CDR3, the full variable domain is DAMVIQNPRYQVTQFGKPVTLSCSQTLNHNVMYWYQQKSSQAPKLLFHYYDKDFNNEADTPDNFQSRRPNTSFCFLDIRSPGLGDTAMYLCATSRGLAGDSNEQFFGPGTRLTVL.

The chain carries TRBV5-1 and TRBJ1-4; D is ambiguous. The ends were cut back, 0 bases at V and 5 bases at J, with 11 bases in the middle. The CDR3 totals 15 residues. In germline, CDR1 is SGHRS, CDR2 YFSETQ. CDR3 region: CASSLEPGRNEKLFF. The CDR3 DNA is TGCGCCAGCAGCTTGGAGCCAGGCAGGAATGAAAAACTGTTTTTT.

The V and J genes are TRBV18 and TRBJ2-7; no reliable D call. This CDR3 is built from 15 residues. The germline V gene has CDR1 KGHSH and CDR2 LQKENI. V lost 0 bases to trimming and J lost 4 bases, with 13 bases between them. For the CDR3, the DNA is TGTGCCAGCTCACCACCGGAAAGGGCTGGGTACGAGCAGTACTTC. It translates to CASSPPERAGYEQYF. Drawing the rest from reference TRBV18 and TRBJ2-7, the complete variable domain is NAGVMQNPRHLVRRRGQEARLRCSPMKGHSHVYWYRQLPEEGLKFMVYLQKENIIDESGMPKERFSAEFPKEGPSILRIQQVVRGDSAAYFCASSPPERAGYEQYFGPGTRLTVT.

The sample holds a few counts of this clonotype. The chain recombines TRBV6-1 with TRBJ2-7; D gene uncertain. Germline CDR1 and CDR2: MNHNS and SASEGT. The germline V and J ends were trimmed by 4 bases and 2 bases, with 6 bases remaining between them. The CDR3 runs 12 residues. In DNA, the CDR3 is TGTGCCAGCAGTGGGCGACCCTACGAGCAGTACTTC. It yields the protein CASSGRPYEQYF.

The CDR3 protein is CASSLGRGGNQPQHF. The CDR3 DNA is TGTGCCAGCAGCTTAGGAAGGGGTGGCAATCAGCCCCAGCATTTT. The chain combines TRBV7-9 with TRBJ1-5; TRBD1 might be the D (5 bases). The germline V gene encodes CDR1 SEHNR and CDR2 FQNEAQ (reference sequence). CDR3 length equals 15 residues. Trimming cost V 1 base and J 2 bases, with 9 bases left between them. Full variable domain (outside the CDR3, taken from reference TRBV7-9 and TRBJ1-5): DTGVSQNPRHKITKRGQNVTFRCDPISEHNRLYWYRQTLGQGPEFLTYFQNEAQLEKSRLLSDRFSAERPKGSFSTLEIQRTEQGDSAMYLCASSLGRGGNQPQHFGDGTRLSIL.

This clonotype was detected ten times or more. The chain is built from TRBV3-1 and TRBJ1-2, with D maybe TRBD1 (5 bases). The CDR3 runs 14 residues. Trimming pared 4 bases from V and 4 bases from J, leaving 13 bases between. Germline CDR1 LGHDT, CDR2 YNNKEL (reference sequence). CDR3 amino acids: CASSPGFSGYGYTF. Here the CDR3 DNA reads TGTGCCAGCAGCCCAGGGTTTAGTGGCTATGGCTACACCTTC.

This clonotype showed up just a few times. The J gene is TRBJ2-7, the V gene TRBV12-3 or TRBV12-4, with TRBD2 as a possible D gene (6 bases). Deletions cut 6 bases from V and 3 bases from J, with 18 bases between. CDR3 length: 15 amino acids. CDR3 region: CASRPGMGLLYEQYF. The CDR3 DNA reads TGTGCCAGCAGACCGGGTATGGGACTCCTCTACGAGCAGTACTTC.

CDR3 sequence reads: CASSSPGQGSGQFF. In nucleotides, the CDR3 is TGTGCCAGCAGCTCCCCGGGACAGGGGAGCGGGCAGTTCTTC. The V gene is TRBV7-8, the J gene TRBJ2-1; 10 bases fit TRBD1. V trimming: 4 bases; J trimming: 12 bases; junction bases outside the gene matches: 9. The CDR3 is made up of 14 amino acids. CDR1 and CDR2 (germline): SGHVS, FQNEAQ.

This chain uses TRBV7-9 with TRBJ2-1; TRBD2 is a possible D gene (5 bases). Germline V gives CDR1 SEHNR, CDR2 FQNEAQ (reference sequence). The germline V and J ends were trimmed by 4 bases and 4 bases, with 8 bases remaining between them. This CDR3 spans 13 amino acids. The CDR3 sequence: CASSSAVYNEQFF. The DNA for the CDR3 is TGTGCCAGCAGCTCAGCGGTGTACAATGAGCAGTTCTTC. The full variable domain, with the rest looked up from reference TRBV7-9 and TRBJ2-1, is DTGVSQNPRHKITKRGQNVTFRCDPISEHNRLYWYRQTLGQGPEFLTYFQNEAQLEKSRLLSDRFSAERPKGSFSTLEIQRTEQGDSAMYLCASSSAVYNEQFFGPGTRLTVL.

This clonotype was picked up a small number of times. V is TRBV20-1 and J is TRBJ2-2; 7 nucleotides match TRBD1. With 2 bases clipped from V and 0 bases from J, the junction kept 3 bases outside the gene matches. The CDR3 covers 15 residues. Germline CDR1 and CDR2: DFQATT and SNEGSKA (reference sequence). CDR3 nucleotide sequence: TGCAGTGCTAGACCGGGACAGCCGAACACCGGGGAGCTGTTTTTT. Residues: CSARPGQPNTGELFF.

The chain joins TRBV3-1 to TRBJ1-1; D is possibly TRBD1 (6 bases). V was trimmed by 4 bases and J by 1 base, leaving 10 bases between them. Germline V CDR1 and CDR2: LGHDT, YNNKEL (reference sequence). The CDR3 consists of 14 residues. CDR3 sequence: CASSPGARNTEAFF. The CDR3 nucleotides are TGTGCCAGCAGCCCGGGGGCTCGGAACACTGAAGCTTTCTTT.

V usage is TRBV20-1 and J usage is TRBJ2-1; 9 bases line up with TRBD2. The germline V gene encodes CDR1 DFQATT and CDR2 SNEGSKA (reference sequence). Losses at the gene ends were 3 bases for V and 6 bases for J; bases not matched to a gene: 6. The CDR3 spans 14 residues. CDR3 DNA sequence: TGCAGTGCTAGTAAGGCTAGCGGGGTCAATGAGCAGTTCTTC. Translating gives CSASKASGVNEQFF.

The chain recombines TRBV6-5 with TRBJ2-2, with 7 nucleotides matching TRBD1. The CDR3 covers 16 residues. The germline V gene encodes CDR1 MNHEY and CDR2 SVGAGI. The J segment lost 6 bases and the V segment lost 3 bases, leaving 10 bases of the junction unmatched. Here the CDR3 reads CASSYEGARAAGELFF. The CDR3 region has the DNA TGTGCCAGCAGTTATGAGGGGGCGCGAGCAGCCGGGGAGCTGTTTTTT.